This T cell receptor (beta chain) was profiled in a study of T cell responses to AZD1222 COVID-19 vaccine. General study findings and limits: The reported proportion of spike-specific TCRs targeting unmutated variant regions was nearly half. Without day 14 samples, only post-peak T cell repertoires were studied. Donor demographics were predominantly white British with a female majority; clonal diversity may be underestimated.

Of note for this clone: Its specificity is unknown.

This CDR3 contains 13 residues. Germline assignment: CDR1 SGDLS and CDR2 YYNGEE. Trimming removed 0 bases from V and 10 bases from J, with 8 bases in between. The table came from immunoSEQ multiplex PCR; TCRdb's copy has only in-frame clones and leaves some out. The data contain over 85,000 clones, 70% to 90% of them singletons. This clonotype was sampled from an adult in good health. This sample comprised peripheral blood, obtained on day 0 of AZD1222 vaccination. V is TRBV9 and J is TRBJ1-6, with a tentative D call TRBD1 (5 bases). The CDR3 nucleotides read TGTGCCAGCAGCGTAGGGGGGAGCTCACCCCTCCACTTT. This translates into CASSVGGSSPLHF. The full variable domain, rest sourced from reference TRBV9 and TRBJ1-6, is DSGVTQTPKHLITATGQRVTLRCSPRSGDLSVYWYQQSLDQGLQFLIQYYNGEERAKGNILERFSAQQFPDLHSELNLSSLELGDSALYFCASSVGGSSPLHFGNGTRLTVT.